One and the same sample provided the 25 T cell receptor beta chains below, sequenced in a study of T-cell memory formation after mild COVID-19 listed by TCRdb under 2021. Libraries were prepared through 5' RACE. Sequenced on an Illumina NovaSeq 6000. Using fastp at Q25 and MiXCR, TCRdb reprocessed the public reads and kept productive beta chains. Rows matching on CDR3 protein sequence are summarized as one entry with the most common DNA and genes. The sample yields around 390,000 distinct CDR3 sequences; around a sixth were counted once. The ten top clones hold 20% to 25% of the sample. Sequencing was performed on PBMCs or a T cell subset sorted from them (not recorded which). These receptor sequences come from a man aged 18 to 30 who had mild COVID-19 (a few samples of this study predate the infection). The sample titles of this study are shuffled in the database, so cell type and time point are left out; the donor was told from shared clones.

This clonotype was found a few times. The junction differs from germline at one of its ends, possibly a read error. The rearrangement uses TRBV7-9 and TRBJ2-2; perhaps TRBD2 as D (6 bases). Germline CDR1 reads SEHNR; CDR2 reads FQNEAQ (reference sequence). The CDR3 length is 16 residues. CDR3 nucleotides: TGTGCCAGCAGCTTCACCGGGACTCTGAACCCCGGGGAGCTGTTTTTT. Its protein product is CASSFTGTLNPGELFF.

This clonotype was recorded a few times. Here the CDR3 reads CSARDIGGDTQYF. Written as DNA, the CDR3 is TGCAGTGCTAGAGATATCGGGGGAGATACGCAGTATTTT. The genes are TRBV20-1 and TRBJ2-3, with D tentatively TRBD2 (6 bases). Germline V gives CDR1 DFQATT, CDR2 SNEGSKA (reference sequence). The CDR3 is 13 residues long. V lost 0 bases to trimming and J lost 5 bases, with 9 bases between them.

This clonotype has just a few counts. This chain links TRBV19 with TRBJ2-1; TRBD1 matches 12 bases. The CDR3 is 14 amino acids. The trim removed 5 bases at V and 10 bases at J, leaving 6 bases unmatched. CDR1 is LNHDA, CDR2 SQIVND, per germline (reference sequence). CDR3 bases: TGTGCCAGTAGTCCCGGGACAGGGGGCGTGGAGCAGTTCTTC. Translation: CASSPGTGGVEQFF.

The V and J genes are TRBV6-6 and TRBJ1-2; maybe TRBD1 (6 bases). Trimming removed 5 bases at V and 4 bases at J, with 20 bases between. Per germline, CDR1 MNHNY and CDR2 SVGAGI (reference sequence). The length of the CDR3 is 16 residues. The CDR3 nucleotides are TGTGCCAGCAGTGGGGGGCAGTCCCTCGCCTTCTATGGCTACACCTTC. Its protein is CASSGGQSLAFYGYTF.

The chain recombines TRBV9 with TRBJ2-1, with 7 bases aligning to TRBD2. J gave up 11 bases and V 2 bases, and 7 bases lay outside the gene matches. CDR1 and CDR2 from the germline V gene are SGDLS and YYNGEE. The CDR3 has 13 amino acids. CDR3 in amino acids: CASSVPSGTKQFF. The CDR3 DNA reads TGTGCCAGCAGCGTTCCCTCGGGGACTAAGCAGTTCTTC. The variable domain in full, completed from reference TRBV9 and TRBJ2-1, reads DSGVTQTPKHLITATGQRVTLRCSPRSGDLSVYWYQQSLDQGLQFLIQYYNGEERAKGNILERFSAQQFPDLHSELNLSSLELGDSALYFCASSVPSGTKQFFGPGTRLTVL.

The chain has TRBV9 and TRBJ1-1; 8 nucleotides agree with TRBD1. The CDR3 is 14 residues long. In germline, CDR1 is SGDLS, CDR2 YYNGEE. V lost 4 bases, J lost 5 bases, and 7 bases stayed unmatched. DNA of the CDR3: TGTGCCAGCAGCCCTCAGACAGGGGAAACTGAAGCTTTCTTT. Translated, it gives CASSPQTGETEAFF.

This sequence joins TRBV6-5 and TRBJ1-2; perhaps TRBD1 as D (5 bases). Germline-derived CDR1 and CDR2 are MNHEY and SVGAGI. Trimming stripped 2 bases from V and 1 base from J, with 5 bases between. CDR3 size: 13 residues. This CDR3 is CASSYDSNYGYTF. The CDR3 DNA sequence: TGTGCCAGCAGTTACGACAGTAACTATGGCTACACCTTC.

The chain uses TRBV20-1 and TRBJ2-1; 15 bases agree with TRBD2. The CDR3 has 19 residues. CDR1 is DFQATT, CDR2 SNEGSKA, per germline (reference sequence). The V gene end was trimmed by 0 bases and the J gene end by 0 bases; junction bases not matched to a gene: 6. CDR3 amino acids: CSAREPGLAGGPSYNEQFF. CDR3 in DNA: TGCAGTGCTAGAGAGCCGGGACTAGCGGGGGGCCCCTCCTACAATGAGCAGTTCTTC.

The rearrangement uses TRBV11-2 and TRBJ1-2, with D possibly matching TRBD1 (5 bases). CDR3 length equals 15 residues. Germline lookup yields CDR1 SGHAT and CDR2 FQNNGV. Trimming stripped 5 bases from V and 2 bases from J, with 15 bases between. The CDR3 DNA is TGTGCCAGCAGCCGGAGGGAAGGGGCGAACTATGGCTACACCTTC. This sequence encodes CASSRREGANYGYTF.

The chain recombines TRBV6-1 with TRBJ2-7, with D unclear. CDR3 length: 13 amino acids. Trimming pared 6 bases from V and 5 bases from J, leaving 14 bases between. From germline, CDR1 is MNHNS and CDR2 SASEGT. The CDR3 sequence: CASRPLPANEQYF. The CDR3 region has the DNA TGTGCCAGCAGACCCCTCCCAGCGAACGAGCAGTACTTC.

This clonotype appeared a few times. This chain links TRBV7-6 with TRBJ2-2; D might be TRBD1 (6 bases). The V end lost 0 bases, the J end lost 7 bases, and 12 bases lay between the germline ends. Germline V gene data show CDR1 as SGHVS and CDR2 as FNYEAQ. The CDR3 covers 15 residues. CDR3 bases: TGTGCCAGCAGCTTAGCGGGGACAATGGGCGGGGAGCTGTTTTTT. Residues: CASSLAGTMGGELFF.

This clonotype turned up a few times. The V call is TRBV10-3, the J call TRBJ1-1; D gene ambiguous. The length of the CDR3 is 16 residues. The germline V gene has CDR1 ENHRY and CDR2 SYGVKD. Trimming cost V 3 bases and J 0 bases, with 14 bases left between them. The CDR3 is CAISDFGQDLNTEAFF. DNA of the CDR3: TGTGCCATCAGTGATTTTGGGCAGGATCTGAACACTGAAGCTTTCTTT.

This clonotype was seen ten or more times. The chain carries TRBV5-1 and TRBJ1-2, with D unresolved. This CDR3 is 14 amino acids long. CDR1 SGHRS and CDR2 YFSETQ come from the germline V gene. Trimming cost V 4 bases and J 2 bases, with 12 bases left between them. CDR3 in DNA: TGCGCCAGCAGCCTACAATCTTCCAACTATGGCTACACCTTC. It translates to CASSLQSSNYGYTF.

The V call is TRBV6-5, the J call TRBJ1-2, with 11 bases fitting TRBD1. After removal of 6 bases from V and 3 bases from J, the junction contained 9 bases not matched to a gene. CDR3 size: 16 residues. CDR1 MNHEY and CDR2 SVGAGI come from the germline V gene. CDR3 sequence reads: CASRHRDRGFHYGYTF. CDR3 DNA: TGTGCCAGCAGACACCGGGACAGGGGGTTCCACTATGGCTACACCTTC.

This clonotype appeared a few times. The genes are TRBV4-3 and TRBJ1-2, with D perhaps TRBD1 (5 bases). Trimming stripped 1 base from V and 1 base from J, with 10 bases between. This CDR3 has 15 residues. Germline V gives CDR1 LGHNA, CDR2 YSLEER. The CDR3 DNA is TGCGCCAGCAGCCAAGGAAAGGGGCTTAACTATGGCTACACCTTC. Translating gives CASSQGKGLNYGYTF.

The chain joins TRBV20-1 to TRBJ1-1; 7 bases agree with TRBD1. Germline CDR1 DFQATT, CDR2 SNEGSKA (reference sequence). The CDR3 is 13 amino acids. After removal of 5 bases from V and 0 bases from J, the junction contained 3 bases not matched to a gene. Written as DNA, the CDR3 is TGCAGTGCTCCCGGGACAGTGAACACTGAAGCTTTCTTT. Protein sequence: CSAPGTVNTEAFF.

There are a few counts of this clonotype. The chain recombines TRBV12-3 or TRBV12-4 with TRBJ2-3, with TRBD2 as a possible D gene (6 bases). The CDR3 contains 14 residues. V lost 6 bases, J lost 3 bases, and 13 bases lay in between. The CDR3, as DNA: TGTGCCAGCAGACCGGGACTGAGAACAGATACGCAGTATTTT. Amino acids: CASRPGLRTDTQYF.

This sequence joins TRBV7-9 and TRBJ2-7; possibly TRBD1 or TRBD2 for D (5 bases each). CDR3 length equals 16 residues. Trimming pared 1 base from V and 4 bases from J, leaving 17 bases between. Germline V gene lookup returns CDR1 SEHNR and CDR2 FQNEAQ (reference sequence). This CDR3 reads CASSLEGSGTAYEQYF. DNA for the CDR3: TGTGCCAGCAGCTTAGAGGGGTCCGGGACGGCTTACGAGCAGTACTTC. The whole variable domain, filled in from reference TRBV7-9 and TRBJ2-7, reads DTGVSQNPRHKITKRGQNVTFRCDPISEHNRLYWYRQTLGQGPEFLTYFQNEAQLEKSRLLSDRFSAERPKGSFSTLEIQRTEQGDSAMYLCASSLEGSGTAYEQYFGPGTRLTVT.

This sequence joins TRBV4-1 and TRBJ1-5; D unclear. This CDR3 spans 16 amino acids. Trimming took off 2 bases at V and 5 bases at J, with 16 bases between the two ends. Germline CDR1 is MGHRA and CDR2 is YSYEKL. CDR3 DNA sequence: TGCGCCAGCAGCCAACGTAGATGGACCCCCCATCAGCCCCAGCATTTT. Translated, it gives CASSQRRWTPHQPQHF.

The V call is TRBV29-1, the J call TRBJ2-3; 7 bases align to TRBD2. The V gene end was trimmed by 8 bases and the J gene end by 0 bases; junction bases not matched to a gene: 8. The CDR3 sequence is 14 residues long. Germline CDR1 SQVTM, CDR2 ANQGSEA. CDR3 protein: CSFRLADSTDTQYF. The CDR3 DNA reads TGCAGCTTCCGGCTAGCGGATAGCACAGATACGCAGTATTTT.

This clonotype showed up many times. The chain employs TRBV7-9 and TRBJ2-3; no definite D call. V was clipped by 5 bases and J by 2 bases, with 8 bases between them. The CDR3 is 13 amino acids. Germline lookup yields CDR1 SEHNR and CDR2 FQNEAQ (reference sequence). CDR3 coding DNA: TGTGCCAGCAGCCACCATTTCACAGATACGCAGTATTTT. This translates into CASSHHFTDTQYF.

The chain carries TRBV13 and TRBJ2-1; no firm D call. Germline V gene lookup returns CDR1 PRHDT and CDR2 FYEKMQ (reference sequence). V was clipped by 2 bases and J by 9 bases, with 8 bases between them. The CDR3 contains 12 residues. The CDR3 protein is CASSLSRVEQFF. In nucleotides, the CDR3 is TGTGCCAGCAGCTTATCTCGGGTTGAGCAGTTCTTC.

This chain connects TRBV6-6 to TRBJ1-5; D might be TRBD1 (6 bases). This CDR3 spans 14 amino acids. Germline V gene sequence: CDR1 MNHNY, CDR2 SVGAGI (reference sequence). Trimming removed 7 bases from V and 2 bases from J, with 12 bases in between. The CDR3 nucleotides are TGTGCCAGCAAGGGGGGGGCGGGCAATCAGCCCCAGCATTTT. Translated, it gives CASKGGAGNQPQHF.

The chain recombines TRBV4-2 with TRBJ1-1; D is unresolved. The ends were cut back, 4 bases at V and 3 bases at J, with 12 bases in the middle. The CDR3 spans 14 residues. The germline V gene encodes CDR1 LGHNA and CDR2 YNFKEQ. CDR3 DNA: TGTGCCAGCAGCCCCAACCCGGTGGACACTGAAGCTTTCTTT. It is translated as CASSPNPVDTEAFF.

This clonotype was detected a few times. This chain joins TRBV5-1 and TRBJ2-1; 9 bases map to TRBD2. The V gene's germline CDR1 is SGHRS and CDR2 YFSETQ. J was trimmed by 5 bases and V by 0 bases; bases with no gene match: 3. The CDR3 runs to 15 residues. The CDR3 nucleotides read TGCGCCAGCAGCTTGGCGCGGGGGGGAGACAATGAGCAGTTCTTC. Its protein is CASSLARGGDNEQFF. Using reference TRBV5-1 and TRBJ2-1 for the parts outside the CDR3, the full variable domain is KAGVTQTPRYLIKTRGQQVTLSCSPISGHRSVSWYQQTPGQGLQFLFEYFSETQRNKGNFPGRFSGRQFSNSRSEMNVSTLELGDSALYLCASSLARGGDNEQFFGPGTRLTVL.